A single T cell receptor beta chain is shown here with its context. Its target is unknown. RNA transcripts gave rise to amplified TCR beta CDR3 regions. A set of HTBI primers served as the primers for a first-round RT-PCR of the TCR CDR3. TCRdb fed the multiplex PCR reads into MiXCR, producing one record per CDR3 protein. Of some 600,000 distinct CDR3 sequences listed, about 15% are singletons. The study excluded patients with uncontrolled infection, other autoimmune disease, pregnancy or lactation. The data are from a study of T cells in Graves' hyperthyroidism and ophthalmopathy. The wider study: Sampling of peripheral blood happened at initial diagnosis, prior to any treatment. Findings and caveats of the study: Clonotypes that were expanded in thyroid above 0.001 mostly appeared in blood too.

The CDR3 has 15 amino acids. V was pared by 5 bases and J by 9 bases, with 5 bases of the junction left unmatched. This sequence originates from a woman aged 30 to 39 with Graves' hyperthyroidism that later progressed to Graves' ophthalmopathy. Sequencing was done on a sample of blood. The V call is TRBV12-3 or TRBV12-4, the J call TRBJ2-1; 15 nucleotides align to TRBD2. CDR3 coding DNA: TGTGCCAGCAGTCCGGGACTAGCGGGAGGCCGTGAGCAGTTCTTC. Encoded protein: CASSPGLAGGREQFF.